This entry lists 10 T cell receptor beta chains sequenced from one sample in a study of prognosis after radiotherapy for stage I lung cancer. With two-round multiplex PCR, TCR beta CDR3 sequences were amplified from genomic DNA. Amplification during the initial PCR round employed primers specific to each TRBV and TRBJ gene. TCRdb fed the multiplex PCR reads into MiXCR, producing one record per CDR3 protein. Of 11,000 to 15,000 distinct CDR3 sequences in the sample, roughly a quarter are singletons; the top ten hold less than 14%. The specimen comprised PBMCs, sampled before or after stereotactic body radiation therapy (not recorded which). These receptors all stem from a donor aged 50 or older with non-small cell lung cancer.

This clonotype is deemed medium-sized. This chain connects TRBV27 to TRBJ1-5; no clear D gene. Germline V lookup: CDR1 MNHEY, CDR2 SMNVEV (reference sequence). The length of the CDR3 is 14 residues. The V gene lost 5 bases and the J gene lost 6 bases, with 14 bases spanning the gap. This CDR3 is CASSRDGEGQPQHF. CDR3 in DNA: TGTGCCAGCAGTCGCGACGGGGAGGGTCAGCCCCAGCATTTT.

This clonotype has at least ten counts. No DNA is shown, since the ends of the CDR3 on it are uncertain; the CDR3 is the one TCRdb lists. V is TRBV5-8 and J is TRBJ2-7; the table assigns TRBD1, which was not confirmed against the DNA. In germline, CDR1 is SGHTS, CDR2 YDEGEE. The CDR3 adds up to 11 amino acids, both ends counted. The CDR3 loop is CASSVGQGIYF.

V usage is TRBV5-1 and J usage is TRBJ2-1, with 9 bases lining up with TRBD2. V dropped 5 bases and J dropped 2; count of bases not matched to a gene: 5. Looked up from germline, CDR1 is SGHRS and CDR2 is YFSETQ. The CDR3 runs 15 residues. The CDR3 bases are TGCGCCAGCAGACGCGGGGGGGAAACCTACAATGAGCAGTTCTTC. Amino acids: CASRRGGETYNEQFF.

Many counts were recorded for this clonotype. The genes are TRBV10-2 and TRBJ1-1; the D gene is possibly TRBD1 (6 bases). The CDR3 extends over 12 amino acids. With 6 bases removed from V and 11 bases from J, the gap between germline ends came to 16 bases. Germline V lookup: CDR1 WSHSY, CDR2 SAAADI. CDR3 DNA sequence: TGCGCCAGCAGACACCTACAGGGCTGGGCTTTCTTT. It translates to CASRHLQGWAFF.

On this clonotype itself: A single base is all that separates this from a far larger clone, so a read error is likely. The genes are TRBV6-5 and TRBJ1-2; D possibly corresponds to TRBD1 (6 bases). The CDR3 has 15 residues. The V and J ends lost 7 bases and 8 bases respectively, with 23 bases between them. From germline, CDR1 is MNHEY and CDR2 SVGAGI. CDR3 amino acids: CASTSTGQGQRGYTF. The CDR3 coding sequence is TGTGCCAGCACCAGTACAGGGCAAGGGCAAAGAGGCTACACCTTC.

Within the sample, this clonotype is medium-sized. This chain links TRBV28 with TRBJ2-6; 7 nucleotides match TRBD1. The germline CDR1 and CDR2 sequences are MDHEN and SYDVKM. J lost 10 bases, V lost 6 bases, and 3 bases had no gene match. This CDR3 comprises 12 residues. The CDR3, as DNA: TGTGCCAGCAGCGGACAGGTAAACGTCCTGACTTTC. It translates to CASSGQVNVLTF.

Worth noting for this clonotype: This likely traces to a read error, being one base from a far larger clone. This chain joins TRBV12-3 or TRBV12-4 and TRBJ2-1; no clear D. The CDR3 contains 14 residues. Trimming pared 7 bases from V and 10 bases from J, leaving 20 bases between. The CDR3 bases are TGTGCCAGCACTAACCGGGTGTTGGGCTACGAGCAGTTCTTC. The encoded protein is CASTNRVLGYEQFF.

This clonotype has ten or more counts. The chain couples TRBV9 to TRBJ2-1; D is perhaps TRBD2 (6 bases). Germline assignment: CDR1 SGDLS and CDR2 YYNGEE. Trimming shortened V by 3 bases and J by 10 bases, and 23 bases separated the two germline ends. The CDR3 is 16 residues long. CDR3 protein: CASSASRVPVGREQFF. CDR3 in DNA: TGTGCCAGCAGCGCCTCTAGAGTGCCCGTGGGGAGGGAGCAGTTCTTC.

This clonotype qualifies as medium-sized. The V call is TRBV28, the J call TRBJ2-7; TRBD1 aligns across 9 bases. Germline values: CDR1 MDHEN, CDR2 SYDVKM. The CDR3 runs to 14 residues. V shed 2 bases and J 5 bases; nucleotides not matched to a gene: 4. CDR3 in amino acids: CASSLGDRVDEQYF. CDR3 DNA sequence: TGTGCCAGCAGTTTAGGGGACAGGGTTGACGAGCAGTACTTC.

By sample share, this clonotype is medium-sized. This chain joins TRBV6-4 and TRBJ2-1, with 10 bases matching TRBD2. V lost 5 bases and J lost 2; bases outside the gene matches: 3. The CDR3 is 15 residues long. Germline V gives CDR1 MRHNA, CDR2 SNTAGT. The CDR3 loop is CASSLLAGTYNEQFF. The CDR3 nucleotides are TGTGCCAGCAGTTTACTAGCGGGGACCTACAATGAGCAGTTCTTC.